A selection of T cell receptor beta chains follows, all from one sample in a study of spatial heterogeneity in lung cancer. TCRdb recomputed calls from the 5' RACE reads with MiXCR, one row per CDR3 protein. The sample lists approximately 40,000 distinct CDR3 sequences, 6.5% to 9% occurring once. The sample consisted of PBMCs, taken at surgery. These receptors all stem from a female donor with early-stage non-small cell lung cancer. Each CDR3 is given with its conserved first and last residue. The D gene is left open where the match is weak. Clone size is given for some rows only: seen once, a few or many times, or a class if the clone is expanded.

TRBJ2-5 TRBV28 few TRBD2 CASNGRGEEETQYF TGTGCCAGCAACGGTCGGGGGGAGGAAGAGACCCAGTACTTC
TRBJ2-1 TRBV2 many NA CASIRDSRREQFF TGTGCCAGCATCCGGGACTCCCGAAGGGAGCAGTTCTTC
TRBJ1-1 TRBV9 many NA CASSPLPQGRTEAFF TGTGCCAGCAGCCCTCTACCTCAGGGACGTACTGAAGCTTTCTTT
TRBJ1-1 TRBV5-1 many NA CASAIRETEEAFF TGCGCCAGCGCCATTAGAGAGACGGAAGAAGCTTTCTTT
TRBJ2-7 TRBV3-1 many NA CASSPGVEQYF TGTGCCAGCAGCCCAGGGGTCGAGCAGTACTTC
TRBJ2-1 TRBV5-4 NA NA CASSLEWDQYNEQFF TGTGCCAGCAGCTTGGAATGGGACCAGTACAATGAGCAGTTCTTC
TRBJ2-7 TRBV20-1 NA NA CSAPRLPQTSLPSYEQYF TGCAGTGCACCGAGGCTCCCGCAAACGTCCTTACCATCCTACGAGCAGTACTTC
TRBJ1-1 TRBV20-1 few NA CSARDPGTITEAFF TGCAGTGCTAGAGATCCAGGGACCATCACTGAAGCTTTCTTT
TRBJ1-5 TRBV5-1 few NA CASSRDSNQPQHF TGCGCCAGCAGCCGCGACAGTAATCAGCCCCAGCATTTT
TRBJ2-3 TRBV29-1 many NA CSVGVRGGDTQYF TGCAGCGTTGGAGTTCGCGGTGGGGATACGCAGTATTTT
TRBJ2-7 TRBV10-1 many NA CASSRDTNSYEQYF TGCGCCAGCAGCCGGGATACTAACTCCTACGAGCAGTACTTC
TRBJ2-1 TRBV2 NA TRBD2 CASTASGGENEQFF TGTGCCAGCACTGCCAGCGGGGGGGAGAATGAGCAGTTCTTC
TRBJ1-1 TRBV7-3 many NA CASSIRRDTEAFF TGTGCCAGCAGCATCCGACGGGACACTGAAGCTTTCTTT
TRBJ1-4 TRBV18 many NA CASSPRTITNEKLFF TGTGCCAGCTCACCACGGACGATAACTAATGAAAAACTGTTTTTT
TRBJ2-4 TRBV7-6 many TRBD2 CASSLGPPSGVAKNIQYF TGTGCCAGCAGCTTAGGCCCCCCTAGCGGGGTAGCCAAAAACATTCAGTACTTC
TRBJ2-2 TRBV6-6 NA TRBD2 CASSYPSGTNTGELFF TGTGCCAGCAGTTACCCTAGCGGGACCAACACCGGGGAGCTGTTTTTT
TRBJ2-1 TRBV20-1 many TRBD1 CSARGTGGGYNEQFF TGCAGTGCTAGAGGGACAGGGGGAGGCTACAATGAGCAGTTCTTC
TRBJ2-1 TRBV5-1 many NA CASSPDWGEQFF TGCGCCAGCAGCCCAGACTGGGGTGAGCAGTTCTTC
TRBJ1-4 TRBV2 few TRBD1 CASSVGGYTEKLFF TGTGCCAGCAGTGTAGGGGGCTATACCGAAAAACTGTTTTTT